Listed below are T cell receptor beta chains from one sample, sequenced in a study of T cells after somatic rescue of genetic block. TCRdb's copy holds only in-frame clones and misses some; the assay was immunoSEQ multiplex PCR. This repertoire shows 9,500 to 15,000 clones, around 70% found once; its top ten account for 15% to 20%. The sequenced sample consisted of peripheral blood mononuclear cells (PBMCs). The receptors were sampled from a boy younger than 18. The CDR3 runs from the conserved cysteine through the conserved F or W. A D gene is named only where the DNA matches it firmly. Some rows mark clone size as missing; the rest say once, few, many or name a class of expanded clone.

clone size: NA
V gene: TRBV5-1
D gene: NA
J gene: TRBJ2-2
CDR3 protein: CASSLGPNTGELFF
CDR3 DNA: TGCGCCAGCAGCTTGGGGCCTAACACCGGGGAGCTGTTTTTT

clone size: NA
V gene: TRBV29-1
D gene: TRBD2
J gene: TRBJ2-1
CDR3 protein: CRRPVTSGVSSYNEQFF
CDR3 DNA: TGCAGACGTCCGGTGACTAGCGGGGTCAGCTCCTACAATGAGCAGTTCTTC

clone size: NA
V gene: TRBV6-1
D gene: TRBD1
J gene: TRBJ2-3
CDR3 protein: CASRRRGGVTDTQYF
CDR3 DNA: TGTGCCAGCCGGAGGCGAGGGGGCGTGACAGATACGCAGTATTTT

clone size: NA
V gene: TRBV9
D gene: TRBD1
J gene: TRBJ1-4
CDR3 protein: CASSVDRGATNEKLFF
CDR3 DNA: TGTGCCAGCAGCGTAGACAGGGGAGCAACTAATGAAAAACTGTTTTTT

clone size: NA
V gene: TRBV6-5
D gene: NA
J gene: TRBJ2-1
CDR3 protein: CASTFVGAFDEQFF
CDR3 DNA: TGTGCCAGCACTTTCGTGGGGGCCTTCGATGAGCAGTTCTTC

clone size: large
V gene: TRBV6-4
D gene: TRBD1
J gene: TRBJ2-1
CDR3 protein: CASSVLAGGSNEQFF
CDR3 DNA: TGTGCCAGCAGTGTTTTGGCAGGGGGTTCGAATGAGCAGTTCTTC

clone size: NA
V gene: TRBV27
D gene: TRBD2
J gene: TRBJ2-1
CDR3 protein: CASSLLWKLPIEGSGYYNEQFF
CDR3 DNA: TGTGCCAGCAGTTTATTGTGGAAGTTACCCATCGAAGGTAGCGGGTACTACAATGAGCAGTTCTTC

clone size: NA
V gene: TRBV4-1
D gene: NA
J gene: TRBJ2-3
CDR3 protein: CASSPLPGDTQYF
CDR3 DNA: TGCGCCAGCAGCCCCTTGCCTGGAGATACGCAGTATTTT

clone size: NA
V gene: TRBV15
D gene: NA
J gene: TRBJ2-1
CDR3 protein: CATSRAGSPYNEQFF
CDR3 DNA: TGTGCCACCAGCAGGGCCGGCAGCCCCTACAATGAGCAGTTCTTC

clone size: NA
V gene: TRBV7-3
D gene: NA
J gene: TRBJ2-3
CDR3 protein: CASSLNGDTQYF
CDR3 DNA: TGTGCCAGCAGCTTAAATGGAGATACGCAGTATTTT

clone size: NA
V gene: TRBV7-3
D gene: TRBD1
J gene: TRBJ2-3
CDR3 protein: CASSLDRGRGTDTQYF
CDR3 DNA: TGTGCCAGCAGCCTAGACAGGGGGCGGGGCACAGATACGCAGTATTTT

clone size: NA
V gene: TRBV7-2
D gene: NA
J gene: TRBJ2-1
CDR3 protein: CASSPYNEQFF
CDR3 DNA: TGTGCCAGCAGCCCTTACAATGAGCAGTTCTTC